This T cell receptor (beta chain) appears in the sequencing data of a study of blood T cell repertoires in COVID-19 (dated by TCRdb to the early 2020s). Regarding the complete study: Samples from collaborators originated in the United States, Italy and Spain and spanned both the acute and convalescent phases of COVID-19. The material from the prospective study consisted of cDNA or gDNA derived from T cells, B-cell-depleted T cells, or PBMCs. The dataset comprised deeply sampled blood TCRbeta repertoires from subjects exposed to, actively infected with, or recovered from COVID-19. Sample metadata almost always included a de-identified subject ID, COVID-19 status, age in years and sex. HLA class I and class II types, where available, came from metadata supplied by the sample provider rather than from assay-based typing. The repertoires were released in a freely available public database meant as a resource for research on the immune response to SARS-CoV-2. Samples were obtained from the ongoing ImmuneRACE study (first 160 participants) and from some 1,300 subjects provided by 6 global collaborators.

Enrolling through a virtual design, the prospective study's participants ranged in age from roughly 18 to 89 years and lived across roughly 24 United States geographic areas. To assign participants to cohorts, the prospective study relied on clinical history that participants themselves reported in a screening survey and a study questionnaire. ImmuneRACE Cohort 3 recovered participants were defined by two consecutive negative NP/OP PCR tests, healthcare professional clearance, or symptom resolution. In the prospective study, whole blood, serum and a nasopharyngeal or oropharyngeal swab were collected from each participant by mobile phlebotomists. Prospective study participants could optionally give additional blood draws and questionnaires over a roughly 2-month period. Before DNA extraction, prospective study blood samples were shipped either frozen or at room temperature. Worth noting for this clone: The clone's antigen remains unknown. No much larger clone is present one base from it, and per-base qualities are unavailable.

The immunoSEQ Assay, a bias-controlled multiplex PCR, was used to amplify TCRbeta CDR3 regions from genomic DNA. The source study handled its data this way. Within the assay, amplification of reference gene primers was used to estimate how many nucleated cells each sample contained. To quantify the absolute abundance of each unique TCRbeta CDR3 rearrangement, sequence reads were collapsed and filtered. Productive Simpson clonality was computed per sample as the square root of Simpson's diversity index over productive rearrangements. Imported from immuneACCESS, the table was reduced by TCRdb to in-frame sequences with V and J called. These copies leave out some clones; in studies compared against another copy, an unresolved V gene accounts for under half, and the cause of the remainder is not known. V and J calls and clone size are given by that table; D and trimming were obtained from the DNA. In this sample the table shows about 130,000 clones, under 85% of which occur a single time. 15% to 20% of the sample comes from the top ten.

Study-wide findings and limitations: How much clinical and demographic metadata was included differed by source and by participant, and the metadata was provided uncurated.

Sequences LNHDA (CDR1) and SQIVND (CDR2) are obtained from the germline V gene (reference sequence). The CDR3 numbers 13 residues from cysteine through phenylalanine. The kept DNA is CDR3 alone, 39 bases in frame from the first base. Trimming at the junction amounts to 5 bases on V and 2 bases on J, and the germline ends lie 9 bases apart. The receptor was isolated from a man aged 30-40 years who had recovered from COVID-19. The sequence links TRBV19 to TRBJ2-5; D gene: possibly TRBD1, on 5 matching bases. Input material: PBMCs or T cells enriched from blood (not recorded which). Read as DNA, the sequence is TGTGCCAGTAGTCTACAGGTGCAAGAGACCCAGTACTTC. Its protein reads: CASSLQVQETQYF.